What follows are 17 T cell receptor beta chains derived from one specimen sequenced in a study of tumor-infiltrating lymphocytes in glioblastoma multiforme. TCR beta libraries were built from RNA through three nested multiplex PCR rounds using modified ARM-PCR. TCRdb re-called the multiplex PCR reads with MiXCR, one entry per CDR3 protein. The sample has approximately 13,000 distinct CDR3 sequences, around 71% seen once; the top ten hold 29%. Sequencing was performed on brain tumor tissue. All receptors come from a male donor with glioblastoma.

This clonotype was counted a few times. A read error may be the cause here, since a much bigger clone is one base away. The CDR3 bases are TGCGCCAGCGGGCCGGGTGGGGGATTGCACTTCTTC. Translated: CASGPGGGLHFF. The rearrangement links TRBV5-1 to TRBJ2-1; either TRBD1 or TRBD2 may fit D (5 bases each). V was pared by 7 bases and J by 16 bases, with 21 bases between. This CDR3 contains 12 residues. CDR1 and CDR2 (germline): SGHRS, YFSETQ.

This clonotype was recorded a few times. The chain is built from TRBV20-1 and TRBJ2-7, with a possible D match to TRBD2 (6 bases). The germline V and J ends were trimmed by 4 bases and 9 bases, with 25 bases remaining between them. Germline assignment: CDR1 DFQATT and CDR2 SNEGSKA (reference sequence). The CDR3 runs 15 residues. The DNA for the CDR3 is TGCAGTGCTATAGAAGGGACTTCGGAGGGTTACAGGCAGTACTTC. Protein sequence: CSAIEGTSEGYRQYF.

This clonotype came up once. The CDR3 ends on some other residue instead of the conserved phenylalanine or tryptophan, so this is likely a read error. The CDR3 DNA reads TGTGCCAGCAGCCCCACTAGCGCCCAAGAGACCCAGTACCTC. Translated: CASSPTSAQETQYL. The gene calls are TRBV5-6 and TRBJ2-5; 7 nucleotides agree with TRBD2. The CDR3 totals 14 residues. Germline CDR1 is SGHDT and CDR2 is YYEEEE. With 4 bases clipped from V and 1 base from J, the junction kept 4 bases outside the gene matches.

Notes on this clonotype: Compared with germline, one end of the junction differs, possibly owing to a read error. The J gene is TRBJ2-1, the V gene TRBV11-2; perhaps TRBD2 as D (6 bases). The CDR3 runs 15 residues. Germline CDR1 is SGHAT and CDR2 is FQNNGV. CDR3 in amino acids: CASRLVGTPYNEQFF. The CDR3, as DNA: TGTGCCAGCAGGTTAGTTGGGACTCCTTACAATGAGCAGTTCTTC.

At least ten counts were recorded for this clonotype. This rearrangement joins TRBV2 to TRBJ1-5; D ambiguous. Germline lookup yields CDR1 SNHLY and CDR2 FYNNEI. The length of the CDR3 is 13 residues. V was shortened by 7 bases and J by 6 bases, with 13 bases between the two germline ends. CDR3 loop: CASTTAYSQPQHF. The CDR3 DNA reads as TGTGCCAGCACAACGGCCTATAGTCAGCCCCAGCATTTT.

About this clonotype itself: Compared with germline, one end of the junction differs, possibly owing to a read error. This chain joins TRBV6-1 and TRBJ2-5; D remains unclear. This CDR3 comprises 15 residues. CDR1 and CDR2 from the germline V gene are MNHNS and SASEGT. The CDR3 nucleotides are TGTGACAGCAGTTACACCAGGACGGTACAAGAGACCCAGTACTTC. Translated: CDSSYTRTVQETQYF.

Details on this clonotype: Compared with germline, one end of the junction differs, possibly owing to a read error. This chain joins TRBV5-1 and TRBJ2-7; 16 nucleotides match TRBD2. Germline V gives CDR1 SGHRS, CDR2 YFSETQ. The CDR3 runs 18 residues. CDR3 in amino acids: CASSLVGTSGRAVYERYF. CDR3 in DNA: TGCGCCAGCAGCTTGGTCGGGACTAGCGGGAGGGCTGTCTATGAGCGGTACTTC.

This clonotype was picked up a small number of times. At one boundary the junction diverges from the germline segment, which might be a read error. The rearrangement uses TRBV20-1 and TRBJ2-4; D is perhaps TRBD1 (5 bases). The CDR3 has 14 residues. Germline V gene lookup returns CDR1 DFQATT and CDR2 SNEGSKA (reference sequence). The CDR3 bases are TGTAGTGCTAGTAAAAGACAGAGTAAAAACATTCAGTACTTC. Translating gives CSASKRQSKNIQYF.

Concerning this clonotype itself: At one end, the junction sequence differs from germline, possibly due to a read error. The gene calls are TRBV20-1 and TRBJ1-2, with TRBD1 as a possible D gene (6 bases). Per the germline V gene, CDR1 is DFQATT and CDR2 is SNEGSKA (reference sequence). There are 16 residues in the CDR3. As DNA, the CDR3 is TGCAGAGCTAGAGCCAATGGGAAAAACAGGGACTATGGCTACACCTTC. Translation: CRARANGKNRDYGYTF.

This clonotype was recorded once. Because the CDR3 is missing its conserved closing phenylalanine or tryptophan, this is likely a read error. The chain joins TRBV20-1 to TRBJ2-1; D might be TRBD1 or TRBD2, each matching 5 bases. With 0 bases removed from V and 10 bases from J, the gap between germline ends came to 19 bases. The CDR3 runs 15 residues. The V gene's germline CDR1 is DFQATT and CDR2 SNEGSKA (reference sequence). CDR3 loop: CSARDLGTDGGEQFY. The CDR3, as DNA: TGCAGTGCTAGAGACTTAGGGACGGACGGCGGGGAGCAGTTCTAC.

J is TRBJ2-1 and V is TRBV12-3 or TRBV12-4, with D tentatively TRBD2 (7 bases). This CDR3 spans 15 amino acids. V lost 6 bases and J lost 9, with 21 bases in between. Here the CDR3 reads CASSRTPRGRGEQFF. The CDR3 DNA sequence: TGTGCCAGCAGCCGAACACCTAGGGGGAGGGGTGAGCAGTTCTTC.

The chain employs TRBV18 and TRBJ1-5; tentatively, D is TRBD1 (5 bases). CDR1 and CDR2 (germline): KGHSH, LQKENI. CDR3 length: 15 residues. Trimming took 3 bases from V and 3 from J, leaving 12 bases between them. The CDR3 spells CASSPNTGTNQPQHF. The DNA for the CDR3 is TGTGCCAGCTCACCTAACACCGGGACCAATCAGCCCCAGCATTTT.

With respect to this clonotype: Given the absence of the conserved phenylalanine or tryptophan at the CDR3 end, a read error is likely. This chain uses TRBV25-1 with TRBJ2-7; 9 bases fit TRBD1. CDR1 and CDR2 (germline): MGHDK, SYGVNS. This CDR3 comprises 16 residues. CDR3 region: CTSSDPPGQGSYEQYI. The CDR3, as DNA: TGTACCAGCAGTGACCCCCCGGGACAGGGCTCCTACGAGCAGTACATC.

The V gene is TRBV11-2, the J gene TRBJ1-3, with a tentative D call TRBD1 (5 bases). The CDR3 extends over 16 amino acids. The ends were cut back, 0 bases at V and 2 bases at J, with 11 bases in the middle. The germline gives CDR1 SGHAT, CDR2 FQNNGV. CDR3: CASSLDRAGTGNTIYF. Here the CDR3 DNA reads TGTGCCAGCAGCTTAGATCGGGCAGGGACTGGAAACACCATATATTTT.

CDR3 sequence: CASSPWDVYNEQFF. Written as DNA, the CDR3 is TGTGCCAGCAGTCCCTGGGACGTCTACAATGAGCAGTTCTTC. V usage is TRBV6-5 and J usage is TRBJ2-1; the D gene could be TRBD1 or TRBD2 (5 bases each). Germline assignment: CDR1 MNHEY and CDR2 SVGAGI. V lost 5 bases and J 3 bases, leaving 11 bases between the germline ends. This CDR3 comprises 14 residues.

On this clonotype itself: A read error is likely, as this CDR3 ends without the conserved phenylalanine or tryptophan. The chain recombines TRBV11-2 with TRBJ2-1, with 9 positions matching TRBD2. The length of the CDR3 is 16 residues. With V trimmed by 7 bases and J by 9 bases, 16 bases remained unmatched. In germline, CDR1 is SGHAT, CDR2 FQNNGV. DNA of the CDR3: TGTGCCAGCAACGCTCGCGTCACAAGCGGGGGGAGTGAGCAGTTCTTA. Encoded protein: CASNARVTSGGSEQFL.

A note on this clonotype: This likely comes from a read error, as the CDR3 has no conserved phenylalanine or tryptophan at its end. V gene TRBV5-1 combines with J gene TRBJ1-4; D might be TRBD1 (5 bases). This CDR3 region has 14 residues. With 7 bases removed from V and 8 bases from J, the gap between germline ends came to 18 bases. The V gene's germline CDR1 is SGHRS and CDR2 YFSETQ. The CDR3 loop reads CASAGGTGKEKLFS. The CDR3 region has the DNA TGCGCCAGCGCCGGTGGGACCGGGAAAGAAAAACTGTTTTCT.